This T cell receptor beta chain was found in a study of blood T cell repertoires in COVID-19. Libraries were prepared by immunoSEQ multiplex PCR; TCRdb keeps only in-frame clonotypes and omits some of them. The table includes some 20,000 clones, 80% to 90% detected once. The CDR3 length is 19 residues. V was clipped by 4 bases and J by 0 bases; unmatched bases: 12. Germline V gives CDR1 LGHDT, CDR2 YNNKEL (reference sequence). The source material was peripheral blood. The source is a woman aged 55 to 70 with active COVID-19. The chain joins TRBV3-1 (or the pseudogene TRBV3-2) to TRBJ2-1; 10 nucleotides agree with TRBD2. The CDR3 is CASSLGASGGGRSYNEQFF. The CDR3, as DNA: TGTGCCAGCAGCCTTGGGGCTAGCGGGGGTGGCCGCTCCTACAATGAGCAGTTCTTC.